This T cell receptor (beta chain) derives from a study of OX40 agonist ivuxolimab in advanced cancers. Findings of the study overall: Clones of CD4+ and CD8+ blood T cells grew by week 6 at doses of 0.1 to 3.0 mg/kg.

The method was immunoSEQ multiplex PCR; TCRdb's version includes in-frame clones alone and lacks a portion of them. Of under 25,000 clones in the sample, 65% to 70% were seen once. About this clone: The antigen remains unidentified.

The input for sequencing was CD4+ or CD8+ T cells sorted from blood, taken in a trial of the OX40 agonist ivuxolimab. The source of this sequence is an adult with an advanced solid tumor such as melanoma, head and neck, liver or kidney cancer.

CDR3 protein: CASSLAGRNEQFF. CDR3 DNA sequence: TGTGCCAGCAGCTTAGCAGGGCGGAATGAGCAGTTCTTC. The J gene is TRBJ2-1, the V gene TRBV7-8, with unresolved D. Germline values: CDR1 SGHVS, CDR2 FQNEAQ. This CDR3 has 13 amino acids. Trimming left V 0 bases short and J 7 bases short, with 7 bases between.